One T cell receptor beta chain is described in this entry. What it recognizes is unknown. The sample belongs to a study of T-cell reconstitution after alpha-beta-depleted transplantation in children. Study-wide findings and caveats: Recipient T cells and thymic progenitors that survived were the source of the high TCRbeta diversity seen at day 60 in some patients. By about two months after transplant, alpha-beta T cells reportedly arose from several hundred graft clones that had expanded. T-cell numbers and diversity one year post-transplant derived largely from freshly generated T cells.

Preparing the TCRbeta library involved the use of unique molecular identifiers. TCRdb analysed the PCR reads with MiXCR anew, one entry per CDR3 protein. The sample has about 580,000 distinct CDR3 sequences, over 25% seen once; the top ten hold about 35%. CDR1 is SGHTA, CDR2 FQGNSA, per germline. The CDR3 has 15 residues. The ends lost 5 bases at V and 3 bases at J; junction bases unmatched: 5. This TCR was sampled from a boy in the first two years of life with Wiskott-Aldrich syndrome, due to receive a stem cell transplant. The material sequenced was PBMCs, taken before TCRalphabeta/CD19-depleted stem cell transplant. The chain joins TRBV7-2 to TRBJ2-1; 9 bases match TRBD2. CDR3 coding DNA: TGTGCCAGCAGCGTTACTAGCGGGCTCTACAATGAGCAGTTCTTC. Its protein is CASSVTSGLYNEQFF.